The rows below give T cell receptor beta chains drawn from one sample of a study of cytomegalovirus exposure and HLA in healthy donors. Produced via immunoSEQ multiplex PCR; TCRdb's table is partial and in-frame only. Of 100,000 to 150,000 clones in the sample, roughly 72% were seen once. The sequencing input was PBMCs. The receptors stem from a male donor in good health and CMV-seronegative. The CDR3 runs from the conserved cysteine through the conserved F or W. The D gene is left open where the match is weak. Some rows have no size entry. The others give once, few or many, or a class for an expanded clone.

clone_size	d_call	v_call	j_call	cdr3_nt	cdr3_aa
.	.	TRBV2	TRBJ2-7	TGTGCCACCAAGGGGAGGCGGTACGAGCAGTACTTC	CATKGRRYEQYF
.	TRBD2	TRBV5-1	TRBJ2-7	TGCGCCAGCAGCGTCTCCGGGACTAGCGGGCGGGAGTACTTC	CASSVSGTSGREYF
.	TRBD2	TRBV28	TRBJ2-3	TGTGCCAGCAGTAGACTTAGAGCGGGAGGGCCCCCGGCACAGACTAGCACAGATACGCAGTATTTT	CASSRLRAGGPPAQTSTDTQYF
.	.	TRBV15	TRBJ1-2	TGTGCCACCAGCAGGGACAACTTCGGCTACACCTTC	CATSRDNFGYTF
few	TRBD1	TRBV5-1	TRBJ1-1	TGCGCCAGCAGCTTGGTGGCAGGGGGAAGGCCTGAAGCTTTCTTT	CASSLVAGGRPEAFF
.	TRBD1	TRBV5-1	TRBJ2-7	TGCGCCAGCAGCTTGGTAGGACAGGGCTACTCCTACGAGCAGTACTTC	CASSLVGQGYSYEQYF
.	.	TRBV5-1	TRBJ1-2	TGCGCCAGCAGCTCCTCTATTGACTATGGCTACACCTTC	CASSSSIDYGYTF
.	.	TRBV25-1	TRBJ2-7	TGTGCCAGCAGGGGGGAGGGGGGTTACGAGCAGTACTTC	CASRGEGGYEQYF
few	.	TRBV28	TRBJ1-5	TGTGCCAGCAGTTTGGGAGTGAAACTTCAGCCCCAGCATTTT	CASSLGVKLQPQHF
.	TRBD1	TRBV10-2	TRBJ2-5	TGCGCCAGCACCGCAGGGGGGACCCAGTACTTC	CASTAGGTQYF
once	TRBD2	TRBV11-3	TRBJ2-1	TGTGCCAGCAGCTCGACTAGCGGGAGCTACAATGAGCAGTTCTTC	CASSSTSGSYNEQFF
.	.	TRBV7-8	TRBJ2-1	TGTGCCAGCAGCGCCTCGGCCCAGGGGTCGTACAATGAGCAGTTCTTC	CASSASAQGSYNEQFF
.	.	TRBV29-1	TRBJ2-7	TGCAGCACTAGGGTTTCCTACGAGCAGTACTTC	CSTRVSYEQYF
.	.	TRBV15	TRBJ2-3	TGTGCCACCAGTCCAAACCCCGGGAGCACAGATACGCAGTATTTT	CATSPNPGSTDTQYF
.	TRBD1	TRBV7-2	TRBJ1-1	TGTGCCAGCAGCTTAAGGCGACAGGGCGTTGAAGCTTTCTTT	CASSLRRQGVEAFF
.	TRBD2	TRBV7-6	TRBJ2-2	TGTGCCAGCAGCTTTGGGCTAGCGGGAGTCCCGAACACCGGGGAGCTGTTTTTT	CASSFGLAGVPNTGELFF
once	.	TRBV14	TRBJ2-3	TGTGCCAGCAGCCAAACTTTAGGAATAACGGGGATAGATCCTAGCACAGATACGCAGTATTTT	CASSQTLGITGIDPSTDTQYF
.	.	TRBV27	TRBJ2-2	TGTGCCAGCACTTGGGGGGGCGCGAACACCGGGGAGCTGTTTTTT	CASTWGGANTGELFF
.	TRBD1	TRBV19	TRBJ1-5	TGTGCCAGCCAAGACAGGGGATCTTATCAGCCCCAGCATTTT	CASQDRGSYQPQHF
once	.	TRBV4-2	TRBJ2-7	TGTGCCAGCAGCCAAGAGAGCACTCCGGTCTACGAGCAGTACTTC	CASSQESTPVYEQYF
.	TRBD1	TRBV28	TRBJ1-5	TGTGCCAGCCACGGACAGGGGACAGGACGACCCCAGCATTTT	CASHGQGTGRPQHF
.	.	TRBV11-1	TRBJ2-3	TGTGCCAGCAGCTTATGGGGGGGCACAGATACGCAGTATTTT	CASSLWGGTDTQYF
.	TRBD2	TRBV5-1	TRBJ2-3	TGCGCCAGCAGCGCCGATAGCGGGAGGTCCACAGATACGCAGTATTTT	CASSADSGRSTDTQYF
.	TRBD1	TRBV19	TRBJ2-7	TGTGCCAGTAGTCCCGCGGGACAGGGTGGCTACGAGCAGTACTTC	CASSPAGQGGYEQYF
.	TRBD1	TRBV6-5	TRBJ1-5	TGTGCCAGCAGTTACCCAGGGGGCAGTCAGCCCCAGCATTTT	CASSYPGGSQPQHF
.	.	TRBV9	TRBJ2-2	TGTGCCAGCAGCGTAGTCATCGGGGACACCGGGGAGCTGTTTTTT	CASSVVIGDTGELFF
.	.	TRBV11-2	TRBJ2-3	TGTGCCAGCAGCCGAGAGCAAGGGGTAATTAGTACCACAGATACGCAGTATTTT	CASSREQGVISTTDTQYF
.	.	TRBV7-2	TRBJ2-3	TGTGCCAGCAGCGTTAAGCGAGGGTTCACAGATACGCAGTATTTT	CASSVKRGFTDTQYF
few	.	TRBV4-1	TRBJ2-7	TGCGCCAGCAGCCAACACGGCAGGACAGCATCCTACGAGCAGTACTTC	CASSQHGRTASYEQYF
.	.	TRBV5-5	TRBJ2-7	TGTGCCAGCAGCCCTTTAGCGAGCTCCTACGAGCAGTACTTC	CASSPLASSYEQYF
.	TRBD1	TRBV28	TRBJ2-4	TGTGCCAGCAGTTCCCCCGGGACAGGGAAAAGGGACATTCAGTACTTC	CASSSPGTGKRDIQYF
.	TRBD2	TRBV7-2	TRBJ2-3	TGTGCCAGCAGCTTAGACCCTCCTACTAGCGGGGGCTATGCAGATACGCAGTATTTT	CASSLDPPTSGGYADTQYF
.	TRBD1	TRBV30	TRBJ2-3	TGTGCCTGGAGCTATGGGACAGGGGGCCCAGATACGCAGTATTTT	CAWSYGTGGPDTQYF
.	.	TRBV10-3	TRBJ2-7	TGTGCCATCAGCTCCCGGGACATTGGCTACGAGCAGTACTTC	CAISSRDIGYEQYF
.	TRBD1	TRBV19	TRBJ2-2	TGTGCCAGTAGTATAAGGACAGGGACCGGGGAGCTGTTTTTT	CASSIRTGTGELFF
few	TRBD2	TRBV11-2	TRBJ2-1	TGTGCCAGCAGCTTAGTTGACGGGGGGGCCAATGAGCAGTTCTTC	CASSLVDGGANEQFF
.	.	TRBV7-9	TRBJ2-7	TGTGCCAGCAGCTTATTGCGGGGTCGCGAGCAGTACTTC	CASSLLRGREQYF
.	.	TRBV5-4	TRBJ1-4	TGTGCCAGCAGCCCCCGGACAGAAGAAAAACTGTTTTTT	CASSPRTEEKLFF
.	.	TRBV5-1	TRBJ2-2	TGCGCCAGCGGGAGGGACAGGGAGCTGTTTTTT	CASGRDRELFF
few	.	TRBV4-2	TRBJ1-2	TGTGCCAGCAGCCAACTTATTACAGTCGGCTACACCTTC	CASSQLITVGYTF
.	TRBD1	TRBV5-1	TRBJ1-1	TGCGCCAGCAGCTTGGAACAGGGGGTTAGGCGAACTGAAGCTTTCTTT	CASSLEQGVRRTEAFF
few	TRBD1	TRBV2	TRBJ2-5	TGTGCCAGCAGTGGTAACAGGGGGAAAAAAGAGACCCAGTACTTC	CASSGNRGKKETQYF
.	.	TRBV25-1	TRBJ2-1	TGTGCCAGCAGGGCAAGTGCTAGCAATGAGCAGTTCTTC	CASRASASNEQFF
once	TRBD1	TRBV28	TRBJ2-3	TGTGCCAGCAGTTTATCCCTCGAGGGGGCTAGCACAGATACGCAGTATTTT	CASSLSLEGASTDTQYF
.	TRBD1	TRBV28	TRBJ2-7	TGTGCCAGCAGTTCCTGGGACAGCGAATCGTACGAGCAGTACTTC	CASSSWDSESYEQYF